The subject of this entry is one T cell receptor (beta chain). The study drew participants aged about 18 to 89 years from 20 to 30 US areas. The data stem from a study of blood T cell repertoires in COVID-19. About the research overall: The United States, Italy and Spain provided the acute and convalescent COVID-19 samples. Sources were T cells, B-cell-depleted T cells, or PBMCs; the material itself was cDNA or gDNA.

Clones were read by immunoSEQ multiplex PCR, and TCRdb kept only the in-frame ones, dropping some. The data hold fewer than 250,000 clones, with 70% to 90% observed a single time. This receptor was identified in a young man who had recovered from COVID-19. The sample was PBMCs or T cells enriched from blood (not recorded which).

Here the CDR3 reads CASSIGLAGLSTDTQYF. In DNA form, the CDR3 reads TGTGCCAGTAGTATAGGACTAGCGGGTCTTAGCACAGATACGCAGTATTTT. The chain employs TRBV19 and TRBJ2-3; 10 bases are a match to TRBD2. V shed 1 base and J 0 bases; nucleotides not matched to a gene: 4. Germline V lookup: CDR1 LNHDA, CDR2 SQIVND (reference sequence). The CDR3 length is 17 residues.